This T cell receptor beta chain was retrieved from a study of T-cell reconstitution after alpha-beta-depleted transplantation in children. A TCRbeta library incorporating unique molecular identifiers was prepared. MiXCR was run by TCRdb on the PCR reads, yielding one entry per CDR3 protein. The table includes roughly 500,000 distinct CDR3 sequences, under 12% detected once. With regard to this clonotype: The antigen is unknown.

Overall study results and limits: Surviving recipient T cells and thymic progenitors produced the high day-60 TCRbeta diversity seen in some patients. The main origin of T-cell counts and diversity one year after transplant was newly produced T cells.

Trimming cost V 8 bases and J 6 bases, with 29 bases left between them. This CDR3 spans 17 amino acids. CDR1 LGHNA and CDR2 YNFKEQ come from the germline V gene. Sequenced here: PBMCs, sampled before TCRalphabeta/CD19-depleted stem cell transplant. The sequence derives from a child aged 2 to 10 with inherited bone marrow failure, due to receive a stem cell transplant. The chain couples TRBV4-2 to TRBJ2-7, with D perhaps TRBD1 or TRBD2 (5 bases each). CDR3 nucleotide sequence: TGTGCCAGCGGCCCTGGGAGCGGACACCGGGCTCTCGGCGAGCAGTACTTC. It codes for CASGPGSGHRALGEQYF.